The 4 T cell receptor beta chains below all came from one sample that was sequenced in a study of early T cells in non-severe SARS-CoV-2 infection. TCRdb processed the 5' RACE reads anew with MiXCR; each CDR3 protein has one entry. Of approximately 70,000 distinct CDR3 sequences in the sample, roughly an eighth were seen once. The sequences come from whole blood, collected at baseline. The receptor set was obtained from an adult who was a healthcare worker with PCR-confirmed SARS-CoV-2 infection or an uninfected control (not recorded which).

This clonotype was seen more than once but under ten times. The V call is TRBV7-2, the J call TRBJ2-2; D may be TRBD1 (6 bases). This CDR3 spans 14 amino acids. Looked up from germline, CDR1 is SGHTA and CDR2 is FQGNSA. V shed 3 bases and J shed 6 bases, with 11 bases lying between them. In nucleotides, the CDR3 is TGTGCCAGCAGCTTGCAGGGGACGGCCGGGGAGCTGTTTTTT. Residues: CASSLQGTAGELFF. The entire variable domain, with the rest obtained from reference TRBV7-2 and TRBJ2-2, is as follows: GAGVSQSPSNKVTEKGKDVELRCDPISGHTALYWYRQSLGQGLEFLIYFQGNSAPDKSGLPSDRFSAERTGGSVSTLTIQRTQQEDSAVYLCASSLQGTAGELFFGEGSRLTVL.

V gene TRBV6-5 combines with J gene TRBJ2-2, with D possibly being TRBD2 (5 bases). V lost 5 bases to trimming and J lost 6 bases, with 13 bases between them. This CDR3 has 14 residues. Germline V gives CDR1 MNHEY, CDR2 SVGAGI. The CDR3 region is CASSQQKGAGELFF. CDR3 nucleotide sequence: TGTGCCAGCAGTCAGCAAAAGGGAGCCGGGGAGCTGTTTTTT.

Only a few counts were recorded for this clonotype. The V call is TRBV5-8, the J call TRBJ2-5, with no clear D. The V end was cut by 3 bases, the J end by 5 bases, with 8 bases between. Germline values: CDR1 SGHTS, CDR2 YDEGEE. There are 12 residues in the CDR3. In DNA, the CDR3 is TGTGCCAGCAGCTCCATTCGCGAGACCCAGTACTTC. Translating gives CASSSIRETQYF.

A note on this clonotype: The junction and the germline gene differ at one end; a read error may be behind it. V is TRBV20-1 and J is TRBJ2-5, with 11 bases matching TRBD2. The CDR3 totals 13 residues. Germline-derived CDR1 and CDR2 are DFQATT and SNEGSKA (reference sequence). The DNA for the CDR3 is TGCTGTGCTATTAGCGGGAGGGCCGCTTCCCAGTACTTC. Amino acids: CCAISGRAASQYF.